Listed here are 31 T cell receptor beta chains from one sample, sequenced in a study of molecular identifiers for immune sequencing clone quantification (dated by TCRdb to about 2018). The library was prepared using PCR. The reads were generated on an Illumina HiSeq 4000. TCRdb's own reprocessing of the public reads used fastp at Q25 and MiXCR and kept productive beta chains. Each CDR3 protein gets just one entry, which takes the most common genes and DNA from the rows behind it. The table for this sample lists about 500,000 distinct CDR3 sequences; around a fifth of them were counted only once. Approximately 0.84% of the sample is held by the ten biggest clonotypes. Specimen: naive CD8+ T cells from blood, with Jurkat cell RNA spiked in. Taken with the paper, the label for cell subset or site translates to: FACS-sorted CD8+CD4-CCR7+CD45RA+ naive T cells. The receptors come from a human donor in good health. Some libraries in this study had Jurkat cell RNA spiked in.

As regards this clonotype: At one end, the junction sequence differs from germline, possibly due to a read error. V usage is TRBV30 and J usage is TRBJ2-7; 10 nucleotides align to TRBD2. From germline, CDR1 is GTSNPN and CDR2 SVGIG (reference sequence). CDR3 length equals 14 residues. The CDR3 spells CAWSGTSETYVQYF. The CDR3 DNA reads TGTGCCTGGTCCGGGACTAGCGAGACCTACGTGCAGTACTTC. The variable domain in full, with the rest retrieved from reference TRBV30 and TRBJ2-7, is SQTIHQWPATLVQPVGSPLSLECTVEGTSNPNLYWYRQAAGRGLQLLFYSVGIGQISSEVPQNLSASRPQDRQFILSSKKLLLSDSGFYLCAWSGTSETYVQYFGPGTRLTVT.

This clonotype came up many times. The chain is built from TRBV15 and TRBJ2-3; possible D gene TRBD1, 6 bases. V was cut by 5 bases and J by 3 bases, with 12 bases left in between. The CDR3 loop spans 14 amino acids. CDR1 is LNHNV and CDR2 is YYDKDF in the germline V gene (reference sequence). CDR3 coding DNA: TGTGCCACCAGCGTCTCAAGGGGGACAGATACGCAGTATTTT. Protein product: CATSVSRGTDTQYF.

The rearrangement uses TRBV6-1 and TRBJ1-5, with TRBD1 identical over 8 bases. This CDR3 contains 19 residues. Germline V CDR1 and CDR2: MNHNS, SASEGT. The J segment lost 0 bases and the V segment lost 4 bases, leaving 14 bases of the junction unmatched. The CDR3 DNA sequence: TGTGCCAGCAGTGGAGACCGGGACAGGAGGGTATATAGCAATCAGCCCCAGCATTTT. Translating it yields CASSGDRDRRVYSNQPQHF.

This clonotype appeared once. This chain links TRBV20-1 with TRBJ2-5; 10 nucleotides agree with TRBD1. The CDR3 covers 14 residues. Trimming removed 2 bases from V and 2 bases from J; junction bases left unmatched: 2. Germline CDR1 is DFQATT and CDR2 is SNEGSKA (reference sequence). CDR3 in amino acids: CSARKDRGQETQYF. As DNA, the CDR3 is TGCAGTGCTAGAAAGGACAGGGGGCAAGAGACCCAGTACTTC.

The rearrangement links TRBV6-2 or TRBV6-3 to TRBJ2-7, with D tentatively TRBD2 (6 bases). CDR3 length: 13 amino acids. Germline CDR1 MNHEY, CDR2 SVGEGT. The V gene lost 4 bases and the J gene lost 4 bases, with 11 bases spanning the gap. The CDR3: CASSLRGVYEQYF. The CDR3 bases are TGTGCCAGCAGTTTGCGGGGCGTTTACGAGCAGTACTTC.

The table lists this clonotype with a few counts. V gene TRBV27 combines with J gene TRBJ1-5; D unresolved. CDR3 length: 15 residues. V was trimmed by 5 bases and J by 0 bases, leaving 11 bases between them. In germline, CDR1 is MNHEY, CDR2 SMNVEV (reference sequence). CDR3 DNA sequence: TGTGCCAGCAGTAGAGACGGAGATAGCAATCAGCCCCAGCATTTT. As protein: CASSRDGDSNQPQHF.

The chain has TRBV19 and TRBJ1-1, with a possible D match to TRBD1 (5 bases). The CDR3 has 14 amino acids. Germline CDR1 reads LNHDA; CDR2 reads SQIVND (reference sequence). The V and J ends lost 7 bases and 4 bases respectively, with 16 bases between them. The CDR3 DNA reads TGTGCCAGTAATACAGACAGCTCTTTCACTGAAGCTTTCTTT. This gives the protein CASNTDSSFTEAFF.

The chain carries TRBV7-9 and TRBJ2-3, with TRBD1 matching over 7 bases. The CDR3 totals 14 residues. With V trimmed by 1 base and J by 5 bases, 3 bases remained unmatched. CDR1 is SEHNR, CDR2 FQNEAQ, per germline (reference sequence). The CDR3: CASSLDRGGDTQYF. CDR3 DNA: TGTGCCAGCAGCTTAGACAGGGGTGGAGATACGCAGTATTTT.

This clonotype was recorded a few times. This chain joins TRBV9 and TRBJ2-7; D not certain. This CDR3 contains 13 residues. V gave up 3 bases and J gave up 7 bases, with 14 bases separating them. Germline CDR1 SGDLS, CDR2 YYNGEE. The CDR3 protein is CASSAPPFAEQYF. The CDR3 DNA follows: TGTGCCAGCAGCGCCCCCCCGTTTGCTGAGCAGTACTTC.

This clonotype was found many times. This chain joins TRBV6-1 and TRBJ2-3; D might be TRBD2 (5 bases). V was clipped by 0 bases and J by 1 base, with 11 bases between them. The CDR3 is 16 residues long. CDR1 is MNHNS, CDR2 SASEGT, per germline. The CDR3 sequence: CASSEATWGGTDTQYF. The CDR3 coding sequence is TGTGCCAGCAGTGAAGCGACGTGGGGAGGCACAGATACGCAGTATTTT.

This clonotype turned up a few times. CDR3 protein: CASRGASGSMNTQYF. DNA for the CDR3: TGTGCCAGTAGGGGGGCTAGCGGGAGTATGAATACGCAGTATTTT. The V call is TRBV19, the J call TRBJ2-3; 10 positions match TRBD2. V was clipped by 6 bases and J by 7 bases; unmatched bases: 10. Germline V lookup: CDR1 LNHDA, CDR2 SQIVND (reference sequence). This CDR3 contains 15 residues.

Ten or more counts support this clonotype. J is TRBJ1-1 and V is TRBV20-1; D gene uncertain. Trimming pared 0 bases from V and 0 bases from J, leaving 14 bases between. The CDR3 length is 16 residues. CDR1 is DFQATT and CDR2 is SNEGSKA in the germline V gene (reference sequence). The CDR3, as DNA: TGCAGTGCTAGAGACCACCACCCCTCGATGAACACTGAAGCTTTCTTT. Its translation is CSARDHHPSMNTEAFF.

The V call is TRBV4-3, the J call TRBJ1-2; TRBD1 is a possible D gene (5 bases). V gave up 0 bases and J gave up 4 bases, with 21 bases separating them. The CDR3 sequence is 18 residues long. The germline CDR1 and CDR2 sequences are LGHNA and YSLEER. CDR3 sequence reads: CASSQDPLTGGSTYGYTF. In DNA form, the CDR3 reads TGCGCCAGCAGCCAAGACCCCCTAACAGGTGGGTCGACCTATGGCTACACCTTC.

This clonotype was counted ten times or more. V usage is TRBV9 and J usage is TRBJ2-2; 9 nucleotides align to TRBD1. After removal of 2 bases from V and 3 bases from J, the junction contained 5 bases not matched to a gene. Per germline, CDR1 SGDLS and CDR2 YYNGEE. The CDR3 runs 16 residues. This CDR3 is CASSVTGGADTGELFF. The CDR3 DNA sequence: TGTGCCAGCAGCGTTACAGGGGGCGCCGACACCGGGGAGCTGTTTTTT.

This clonotype was observed many times. DNA for the CDR3: TGCAGCGTTGGATCAATGGCAGACTCTGGGGCCAACGTCCTGACTTTC. Protein sequence: CSVGSMADSGANVLTF. The V call is TRBV29-1, the J call TRBJ2-6; D is undetermined. CDR3 length: 16 amino acids. Germline CDR1 SQVTM, CDR2 ANQGSEA. Trimming took off 4 bases at V and 0 bases at J, with 13 bases between the two ends.

Points on this clonotype: A single base separates this from a much larger clone, so it may be a read error. The V call is TRBV5-6, the J call TRBJ2-7, with a tentative D call TRBD1 (6 bases). CDR1 and CDR2 from the germline V gene are SGHDT and YYEEEE. The CDR3 is 12 residues long. Trimming took off 1 base at V and 11 bases at J, with 13 bases between the two ends. The CDR3 spells CASSLCPGQEYF. The CDR3 coding sequence is TGTGCCAGCAGCTTGTGCCCGGGACAAGAGTACTTC.

This clonotype showed up just a few times. This chain connects TRBV13 to TRBJ2-5; a weak D match, TRBD1 (5 bases). V lost 2 bases to trimming and J lost 5 bases, with 9 bases between them. Germline V gene data show CDR1 as PRHDT and CDR2 as FYEKMQ (reference sequence). CDR3 length: 13 amino acids. In DNA, the CDR3 is TGTGCCAGCAGCTTAAGGGGCGCGGAGACCCAGTACTTC. Its translation is CASSLRGAETQYF.

The chain has TRBV6-2 or TRBV6-3 and TRBJ2-1, with no clear D. Germline CDR1 reads MNHEY; CDR2 reads SVGEGT. V was clipped by 3 bases and J by 7 bases, with 7 bases between them. This CDR3 is built from 12 residues. CDR3 residues: CASSYVGNEQFF. CDR3 nucleotide sequence: TGTGCCAGCAGTTATGTTGGGAATGAGCAGTTCTTC.

This clonotype was seen a few times. The chain carries TRBV27 and TRBJ2-7; D gene uncertain. Germline values: CDR1 MNHEY, CDR2 SMNVEV (reference sequence). The CDR3 is 13 residues long. Trimming took 2 bases from V and 4 from J, leaving 9 bases between them. This chain's CDR3 is CASSLAYRYEQYF. CDR3 coding DNA: TGTGCCAGCAGTTTAGCGTACAGATACGAGCAGTACTTC.

This clonotype was recorded a few times. The chain joins TRBV20-1 to TRBJ2-2; 9 bases map to TRBD2. With 1 base clipped from V and 5 bases from J, the junction kept 5 bases outside the gene matches. This CDR3 contains 15 residues. From germline, CDR1 is DFQATT and CDR2 SNEGSKA (reference sequence). The DNA for the CDR3 is TGCAGTGCTAGAGTCCCCAGCGGGGGGACCGGGGAGCTGTTTTTT. Protein: CSARVPSGGTGELFF.

Only a few counts were recorded for this clonotype. J is TRBJ1-5 and V is TRBV27, with TRBD1 identical over 8 bases. CDR1 is MNHEY and CDR2 is SMNVEV in the germline V gene (reference sequence). The CDR3 has 15 amino acids. J gave up 4 bases and V 5 bases, and 7 bases lay outside the gene matches. CDR3 in amino acids: CASSRRQGSNQPQHF. The CDR3 DNA sequence: TGTGCCAGCAGTAGAAGACAGGGGTCGAATCAGCCCCAGCATTTT.

V usage is TRBV27 and J usage is TRBJ2-2, with D hard to call. Germline CDR1 is MNHEY and CDR2 is SMNVEV (reference sequence). The CDR3 covers 13 residues. V shed 5 bases and J shed 12 bases, with 16 bases lying between them. CDR3 nucleotide sequence: TGTGCCAGCAGTCCTTCAGGAGCGATGAAGCTGTTTTTT. Amino acids: CASSPSGAMKLFF.

This clonotype was seen at least ten times. The chain links TRBV29-1 to TRBJ2-4; D not resolved. Germline V gives CDR1 SQVTM, CDR2 ANQGSEA. Trimming pared 2 bases from V and 6 bases from J, leaving 11 bases between. The CDR3 runs 13 residues. CDR3 coding DNA: TGCAGCGTTGAATATCACAATCTAAACATTCAGTACTTC. Residues: CSVEYHNLNIQYF.

DNA for the CDR3: TGTGCCACCAGCAGTGGATGGAGCAATCAGCCCCAGCATTTT. It is translated as CATSSGWSNQPQHF. V usage is TRBV15 and J usage is TRBJ1-5; D is ambiguous. V was cut by 3 bases and J by 1 base, with 7 bases left in between. This CDR3 has 14 residues. Germline values: CDR1 LNHNV, CDR2 YYDKDF (reference sequence).

This clonotype was seen repeatedly, ten times or more. The chain links TRBV14 to TRBJ2-1, with 8 nucleotides matching TRBD2. This CDR3 region has 16 residues. CDR1 is SGHDN and CDR2 is FVKESK in the germline V gene. Trimming cost V 3 bases and J 0 bases; bases outside gene matches: 4. CDR3 nucleotides: TGTGCCAGCAGCCAGAAGCGGGGGAGCTCCTACAATGAGCAGTTCTTC. Protein: CASSQKRGSSYNEQFF.

This clonotype has a handful of counts. The CDR3 coding sequence is TGTGCCAGCAGCGTACCGGGACAGGGCAACTATGGCTACACCTTC. Its protein is CASSVPGQGNYGYTF. V gene TRBV5-4 combines with J gene TRBJ1-2; TRBD1 matches at 9 bases. From germline, CDR1 is SGHNT and CDR2 YYREEE (reference sequence). This CDR3 is built from 15 residues. V lost 4 bases, J lost 2 bases, and 6 bases stayed unmatched.

This clonotype was observed a handful of times. The chain links TRBV6-6 to TRBJ1-4; no reliable D call. The CDR3 contains 18 residues. Germline CDR1 MNHNY, CDR2 SVGAGI (reference sequence). The V end was cut by 0 bases, the J end by 8 bases, with 22 bases between. The CDR3: CASSYSLRAVGEGEKLFF. For the CDR3, the DNA is TGTGCCAGCAGTTACTCTCTTCGGGCAGTTGGAGAGGGAGAAAAACTGTTTTTT.

This clonotype was recorded once. A much larger clone differs from this one at a single base, so this may be a read error. This chain joins TRBV29-1 and TRBJ2-7, with D perhaps TRBD1 or TRBD2 (5 bases each). The CDR3 covers 13 residues. CDR1 and CDR2 from the germline V gene are SQVTM and ANQGSEA. CDR3: CSGRDGGSCEQYF. For the CDR3, the DNA is TGCAGCGGCCGGGACGGAGGCTCCTGCGAGCAGTACTTC.

The chain links TRBV27 to TRBJ1-5; D remains ambiguous. Trimming removed 10 bases at V and 0 bases at J, with 13 bases between. Germline loops: CDR1 MNHEY, CDR2 SMNVEV (reference sequence). The CDR3 is made up of 14 amino acids. CDR3 sequence (DNA): TGTGCCACCTCGATGCTGGGTAGCAATCAGCCCCAGCATTTT. Protein sequence: CATSMLGSNQPQHF.

This clonotype appeared many times. The J gene is TRBJ2-7, the V gene TRBV29-1; 14 nucleotides line up with TRBD2. The germline gives CDR1 SQVTM, CDR2 ANQGSEA. Trimming took 0 bases from V and 5 from J; bases not matched to a gene: 6. This CDR3 region has 16 residues. The CDR3 is CSVEEGTSGRIHEQYF. The CDR3 nucleotides read TGCAGCGTTGAAGAGGGGACTAGCGGGAGAATCCACGAGCAGTACTTC.

This clonotype was counted at least ten times. V is TRBV7-9 and J is TRBJ2-7; 8 bases are a match to TRBD1. V trimming: 1 base; J trimming: 3 bases; junction bases outside the gene matches: 5. Germline V gives CDR1 SEHNR, CDR2 FQNEAQ (reference sequence). CDR3 length: 15 residues. CDR3 sequence: CASSLVPGGFYEQYF. As DNA, the CDR3 is TGTGCCAGCAGCTTAGTTCCAGGGGGCTTCTACGAGCAGTACTTC.